This paragraph reports one T cell receptor beta chain. No antigen is known for it. Base-call qualities are not available, and no considerably larger clone is one nucleotide away. These data belong to a study of response to subunit inactivated influenza vaccine (dated by TCRdb to the late 2010s). Study-wide context: The study used deep quantitative T cell receptor repertoire profiling to track responses to a trivalent subunit inactivated influenza vaccine.

General conclusions and limits of the study: The authors proposed that each seasonal influenza vaccination may bring in only a limited number of new T cells.

Here V drops 7 bases and J drops 1 base, and the junction holds 6 bases not matched to any gene. From its cysteine to its phenylalanine, the CDR3 spans 16 amino acids. Only the CDR3 portion is preserved as DNA: 48 bases, with reading frame beginning at the first base. The germline V gene yields KGHDR for CDR1 and SFDVKD for CDR2. The library was generated by RT-PCR. Instrument on record: Illumina HiSeq 2500. TCRdb's own reprocessing of the public reads used fastp at Q25 and MiXCR and kept productive beta chains. Rows are unified per CDR3 protein, each entry keeping the most common DNA and genes. In all, the sample holds about 540,000 distinct CDR3 sequences, and roughly a quarter of those were seen once. The ten largest clones add up to 2.8% of the sample. These data also featured in a second study, about T cells expressing NK-cell markers. Per the second study: The TCR beta cDNA libraries were made using 5'RACE template switching, a step that added both a universal primer site and unique molecular identifiers. Under ten donors provided sorted CD3+CD56+NKG2C+, CD3+CD56+NKG2C- and CD3+CD56-NKG2C+ T-cell subsets, whose TCR beta-chain repertoires were profiled. Among the eight sequenced donors, seven were HCMV-seropositive and one was HCMV-seronegative. To restrict sorting to alphabetaTCR-expressing T cells, an anti-gammadeltaTCR antibody was added in several experiments. For 5 or 6 donors, the dominant CD3+CD56+NKG2C+ clonotypes were among the top 10 CD8+ clonotypes and accounted for roughly 1.0-8% of CD8+ T cells. Those dominant clonotypes were again the most abundant among CD3+CD56-NKG2C+ cells in four donors, at roughly 25-65%. Whether the expanded NKG2C-expressing T cell clones were specific for HCMV antigens was left unclear. Randomly selected healthy volunteers, three men and five women, were used as the eight sequenced donors. HCMV serostatus was determined by detecting HCMV-specific IgG in serum with a commercial ELISA kit. Peripheral blood mononuclear cells were isolated from blood by Ficoll density gradient centrifugation. CD4+ and CD8+ T cells were isolated from PBMC by magnetic immunoseparation with Miltenyi isolation kits. cDNA synthesis was primed from the TCR beta constant segment and was followed by two successive PCR amplification steps. Sequencing of the libraries produced 2 x 150 bp reads on Illumina HiSeq 2000/2500, MiSeq or NextSeq. MIGEC handled demultiplexing of the reads and grouping by UMI, while MiTCR was used to assemble and quantify clonotypes. Only TCR cDNA sequences supported by at least two reads were kept to exclude erroneous sequences. The tcR package was used for downstream repertoire analysis, and clonotypes were matched across fractions by CDR3 nucleotide sequence plus V segment. VDJmatch was used to annotate antigen specificity against VDJdb, with one amino acid substitution allowed in CDR3.

This chain joins TRBV24-1 to TRBJ2-2, with 9 bases in between that match TRBD2. The receptor comes from a man in his forties or fifties who received an inactivated influenza vaccine. Donor details come from another sample of the same person, matched by shared clones. Material: CD4+ T cells sorted from PBMCs, obtained about 13 days after vaccination. Here is the DNA: TGTGCCACCAGCCGTGATAGCGGGGGGAACACCGGGGAGCTGTTTTTT. This encodes CATSRDSGGNTGELFF.